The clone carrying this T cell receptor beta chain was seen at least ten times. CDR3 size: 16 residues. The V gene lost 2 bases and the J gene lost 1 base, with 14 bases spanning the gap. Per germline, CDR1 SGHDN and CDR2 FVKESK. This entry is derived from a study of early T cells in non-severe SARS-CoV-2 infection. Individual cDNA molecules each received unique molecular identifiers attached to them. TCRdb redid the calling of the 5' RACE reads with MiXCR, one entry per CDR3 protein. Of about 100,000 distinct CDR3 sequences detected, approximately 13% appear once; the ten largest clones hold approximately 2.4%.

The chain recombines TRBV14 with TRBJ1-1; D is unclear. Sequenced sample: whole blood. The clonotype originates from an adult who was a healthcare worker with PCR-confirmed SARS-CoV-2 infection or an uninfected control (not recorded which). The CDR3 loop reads CASSQLMGVGNTEAFF. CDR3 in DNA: TGTGCCAGCAGCCAACTAATGGGAGTTGGGAACACTGAAGCTTTCTTT.